What follows describes a single T cell receptor beta chain. The target antigen is unknown. The CDR3 runs 14 residues. Germline V lookup: CDR1 MNHEY, CDR2 SVGEGT. V gave up 2 bases and J gave up 7 bases, with 11 bases separating them. PBMCs were isolated at a quantity of at least 6 million per sample. Extractions gave at least 5.5 micrograms of total RNA per sample. The data are from a study of blood T cells in healthy people across ages. As for the study in general: Per two T cells, about one barcoded beta molecule was captured through template switching.

PCR was performed a second time for 7 to 11 cycles using a sample-barcoded 5' primer and a J-beta primer mix. Each CDR3 protein gets one entry after TCRdb re-called the 5' RACE reads with MiXCR. The sample shows roughly 680,000 distinct CDR3 sequences, around 50% of them seen only once. Study findings and constraints: Versus aged donors, long-lived donors had higher diversity and more naive CD4+ cells.

The receptor was isolated from a woman older than 75 in good health. The specimen was blood. The chain couples TRBV6-2 or TRBV6-3 to TRBJ2-2, with a tentative D call TRBD2 (5 bases). In DNA, the CDR3 is TGTGCCAGCAGTTACACCATTCGGGACGGGGAGCTGTTTTTT. This translates into CASSYTIRDGELFF.